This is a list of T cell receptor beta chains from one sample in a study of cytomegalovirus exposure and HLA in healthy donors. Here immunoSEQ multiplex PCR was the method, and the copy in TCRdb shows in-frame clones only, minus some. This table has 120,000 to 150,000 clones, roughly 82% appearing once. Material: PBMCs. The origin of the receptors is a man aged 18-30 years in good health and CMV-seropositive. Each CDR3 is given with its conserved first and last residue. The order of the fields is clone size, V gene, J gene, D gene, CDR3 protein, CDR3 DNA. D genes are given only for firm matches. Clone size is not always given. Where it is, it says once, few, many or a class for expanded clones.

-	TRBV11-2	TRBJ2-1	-	CASSYPSRDSHNEQFF	TGTGCCAGCAGCTACCCATCCCGGGACTCTCACAATGAGCAGTTCTTC
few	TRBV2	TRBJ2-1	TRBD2	CASSVEDLHRGTSGPSVSYNEQFF	TGTGCCAGCAGTGTTGAGGACCTTCACAGAGGGACTAGCGGACCCAGCGTCTCCTACAATGAGCAGTTCTTC
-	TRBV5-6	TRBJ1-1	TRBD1	CASSLALDRGLDTEAFF	TGTGCCAGCAGCTTGGCTCTCGACAGGGGGCTAGACACTGAAGCTTTCTTT
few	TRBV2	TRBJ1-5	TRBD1	CATGQGASNQPQHF	TGTGCCACCGGCCAGGGGGCTAGCAATCAGCCCCAGCATTTT
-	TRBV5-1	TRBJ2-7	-	CASSADRPPSYEQYF	TGCGCCAGCAGCGCCGACAGGCCCCCAAGCTACGAGCAGTACTTC
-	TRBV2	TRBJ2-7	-	CASSESQRVDF	TGTGCCAGCAGTGAATCCCAACGAGTCGACTTC
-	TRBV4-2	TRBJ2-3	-	CASSQVYRVILDTQYF	TGTGCCAGCAGCCAAGTATACAGGGTAATTTTGGATACGCAGTATTTT
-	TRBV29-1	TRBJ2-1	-	CSVEGLASVKQFF	TGCAGCGTTGAAGGGCTAGCGAGTGTGAAGCAGTTCTTC
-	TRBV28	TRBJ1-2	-	CASRQGLYGYTF	TGTGCCAGCAGGCAGGGGTTGTATGGCTACACCTTC
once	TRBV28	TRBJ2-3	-	CASSLGGARGDTQYF	TGTGCCAGCAGTCTAGGAGGAGCCCGGGGAGATACGCAGTATTTT
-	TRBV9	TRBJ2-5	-	CASSAHGAGNTQYF	TGTGCCAGCAGCGCCCACGGGGCGGGGAATACCCAGTACTTC
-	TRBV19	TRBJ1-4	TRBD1	CASSMEGAWEKLFF	TGTGCCAGTAGTATGGAGGGGGCATGGGAAAAACTGTTTTTT
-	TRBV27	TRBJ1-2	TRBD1	CASSFPSQGAYGYTF	TGTGCCAGCAGTTTCCCCAGCCAGGGGGCCTATGGCTACACCTTC
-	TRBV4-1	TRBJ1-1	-	CASSQGFGSSTEAFF	TGCGCCAGCAGCCAAGGGTTCGGTTCAAGTACTGAAGCTTTCTTT
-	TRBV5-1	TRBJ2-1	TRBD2	CASSLVGTRANNEQFF	TGCGCCAGCAGTTTGGTTGGGACTAGGGCCAACAATGAGCAGTTCTTC
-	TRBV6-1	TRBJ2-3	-	CASSEGSQSTSTDTQYF	TGTGCCAGCAGTGAAGGGTCACAGTCAACTAGCACAGATACGCAGTATTTT
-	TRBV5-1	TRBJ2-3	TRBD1	CASSLEQGGHDTQYF	TGCGCCAGCAGCTTGGAACAGGGGGGACACGATACGCAGTATTTT
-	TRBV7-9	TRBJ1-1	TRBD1	CSSSSQGRNTEAFF	TGTTCCAGCAGCTCACAGGGGCGCAACACTGAAGCTTTCTTT
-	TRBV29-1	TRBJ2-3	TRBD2	CSFSGLVERTSGRAQIDTQYF	TGCAGTTTCAGCGGACTCGTAGAGCGGACTAGCGGGAGGGCCCAAATAGATACGCAGTATTTT
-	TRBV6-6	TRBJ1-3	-	CATRREASGNTIYF	TGTGCCACCCGTCGGGAAGCCTCTGGAAACACCATATATTTT
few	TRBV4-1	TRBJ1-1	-	CASVGPPAFF	TGCGCCAGCGTGGGGCCTCCAGCTTTCTTT
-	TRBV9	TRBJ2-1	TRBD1	CASSEGATQFF	TGTGCCAGCAGCGAGGGGGCTACCCAGTTCTTC
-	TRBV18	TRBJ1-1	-	CASSPGGSPTEAFF	TGTGCCAGCTCACCCGGAGGGTCTCCCACTGAAGCTTTCTTT
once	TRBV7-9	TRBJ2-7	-	CASSLGPPKSYEQYF	TGTGCCAGCAGCTTAGGGCCCCCCAAAAGCTACGAGCAGTACTTC
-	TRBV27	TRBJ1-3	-	CASSPRTSGRPGNTIYF	TGTGCCAGCAGTCCCCGGACATCCGGGCGTCCTGGAAACACCATATATTTT
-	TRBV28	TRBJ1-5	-	CASSEPGAGAQPQHF	TGTGCCAGCAGTGAGCCGGGAGCTGGGGCTCAGCCCCAGCATTTT
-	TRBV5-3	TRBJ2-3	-	CARSSSFADSCTDTQYF	TGTGCCAGAAGCTCGAGTTTCGCGGACTCCTGCACAGATACGCAGTATTTT
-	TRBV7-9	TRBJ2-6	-	CASSPRSSGANVLTF	TGTGCCAGCAGCCCACGGAGTTCTGGGGCCAACGTCCTGACTTTC
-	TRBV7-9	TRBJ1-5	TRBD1	CASSPGQGAGQPQHF	TGTGCCAGCAGCCCAGGACAGGGGGCAGGGCAGCCCCAGCATTTT
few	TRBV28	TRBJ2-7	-	CASSPGTPTSYEQYF	TGTGCCAGCAGTCCCGGGACACCAACTTCCTACGAGCAGTACTTC
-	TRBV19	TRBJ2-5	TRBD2	CASSPSGEGQYF	TGTGCCAGTAGTCCTTCCGGGGAGGGCCAGTACTTC
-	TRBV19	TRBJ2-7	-	CASSISSGYYEQYF	TGTGCCAGTAGTATCTCCTCGGGATACTACGAGCAGTACTTC
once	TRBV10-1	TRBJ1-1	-	CASSVQGSNTEAFF	TGCGCCAGCAGTGTCCAGGGATCGAACACTGAAGCTTTCTTT
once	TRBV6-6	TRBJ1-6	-	CASSPTERIYNSPLHF	TGTGCCAGCAGTCCTACGGAGCGAATCTATAATTCACCCCTCCACTTT
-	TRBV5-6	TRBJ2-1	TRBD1	CASSLGGTGWNEQFF	TGTGCCAGCAGCTTGGGAGGGACAGGGTGGAATGAGCAGTTCTTC
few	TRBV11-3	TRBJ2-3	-	CASSSNSSDTQYF	TGTGCCAGCAGCTCGAACTCCTCAGATACGCAGTATTTT
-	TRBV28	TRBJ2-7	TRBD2	CASSLPGGTSGYEQYF	TGTGCCAGCAGTCTCCCGGGTGGGACTAGCGGTTACGAGCAGTACTTC
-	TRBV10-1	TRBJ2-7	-	CASSDSNGLTTAYEQYF	TGCGCCAGCAGTGACTCGAACGGCCTGACGACAGCCTACGAGCAGTACTTC
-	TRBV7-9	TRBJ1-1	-	CASSLVTGTDTEAFF	TGTGCCAGCAGCTTAGTAACAGGAACCGACACTGAAGCTTTCTTT
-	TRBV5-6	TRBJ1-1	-	CASSLYDREAFF	TGTGCCAGCAGCTTGTACGACAGGGAAGCTTTCTTT
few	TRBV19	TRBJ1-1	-	CASLGLNTEAFF	TGTGCCAGCCTAGGTCTAAACACTGAAGCTTTCTTT
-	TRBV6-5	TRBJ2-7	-	CASSYFRDKNSYEQYF	TGTGCCAGCAGTTACTTTAGGGACAAAAACTCCTACGAGCAGTACTTC
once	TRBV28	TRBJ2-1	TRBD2	CASSPSGIFYNEQFF	TGTGCCAGCAGTCCAAGCGGGATCTTCTACAATGAGCAGTTCTTC
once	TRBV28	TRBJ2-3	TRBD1	CASYKDRGNTDTQYF	TGTGCCAGCTATAAAGACAGGGGGAACACAGATACGCAGTATTTT
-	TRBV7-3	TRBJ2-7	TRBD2	CASSLSGLAGDEQYF	TGTGCCAGCAGCTTGTCGGGACTAGCGGGAGACGAGCAGTACTTC
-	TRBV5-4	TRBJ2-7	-	CASSLRGQLEEQYF	TGTGCCAGCAGCTTGCGCGGTCAACTAGAGGAGCAGTACTTC
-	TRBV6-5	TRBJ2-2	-	CASSYVTGNTGELFF	TGTGCCAGCAGTTACGTGACAGGGAACACCGGGGAGCTGTTTTTT
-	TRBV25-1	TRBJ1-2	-	CASSSPTALNYGYTF	TGTGCCAGCAGTTCACCGACAGCCCTCAACTATGGCTACACCTTC
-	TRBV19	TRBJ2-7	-	CASSIKVAGTDWSYEQYF	TGTGCCAGTAGTATAAAGGTCGCGGGGACAGATTGGTCCTACGAGCAGTACTTC
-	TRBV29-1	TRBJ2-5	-	CSVWAQGVETQYF	TGCAGCGTTTGGGCACAGGGAGTGGAGACCCAGTACTTC
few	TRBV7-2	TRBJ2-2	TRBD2	CASSRGTSGRLVTGELFF	TGTGCCAGCAGCCGGGGGACTAGCGGGAGGTTGGTCACCGGGGAGCTGTTTTTT
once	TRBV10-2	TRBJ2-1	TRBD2	CASRTSGRLVDEQFF	TGCGCCAGCCGGACTAGCGGGAGGCTCGTGGATGAGCAGTTCTTC
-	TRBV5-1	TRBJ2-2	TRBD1	CASSSGQDTGELFF	TGCGCCAGCAGCTCCGGACAGGACACCGGGGAGCTGTTTTTT
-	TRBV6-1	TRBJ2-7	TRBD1	CASSEGQGAYEQYF	TGTGCCAGCAGTGAAGGACAGGGGGCCTACGAGCAGTACTTC
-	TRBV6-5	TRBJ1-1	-	CASSYTEAFF	TGTGCCAGCAGCTACACTGAAGCTTTCTTT
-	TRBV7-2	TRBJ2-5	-	CASSLVQGTGETQYF	TGTGCCAGCAGCTTAGTACAGGGAACGGGGGAGACCCAGTACTTC
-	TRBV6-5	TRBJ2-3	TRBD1	CASSYGQGAGTDTQYF	TGTGCCAGCAGTTACGGACAGGGTGCGGGCACAGATACGCAGTATTTT
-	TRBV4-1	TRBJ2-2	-	CASSRLPLTGELFF	TGCGCCAGCAGCCGGTTACCACTCACCGGGGAGCTGTTTTTT
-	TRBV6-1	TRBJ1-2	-	CASIWQAAQGGYTF	TGTGCCAGCATTTGGCAGGCGGCCCAGGGAGGCTACACCTTC